These 26 T cell receptor beta chains originate from one sample sequenced in a study of T-cell memory formation after mild COVID-19. TCRdb ran MiXCR on the 5' RACE reads and lists one entry per CDR3 protein. The sample gives 180,000 or so distinct CDR3 sequences, roughly 11% of which show up once; about 3.5% is in the top ten. Input material: PBMCs or a T cell subset sorted from them (not recorded which). These receptors all stem from a man between 18 and 35 years old who had mild COVID-19 (a few samples of this study predate the infection). Cell type and time point are not known.

Many counts were recorded for this clonotype. The chain uses TRBV2 and TRBJ1-6; 10 bases are shared with TRBD1. Germline-derived CDR1 and CDR2 are SNHLY and FYNNEI. Trimming at V came to 11 bases and at J to 9 bases, leaving 7 bases not matched to a gene. The CDR3 is 13 amino acids. Here the CDR3 DNA reads TGTGCCGGACGGACAGGGGGTCTTTCACCCCTCCACTTT. It yields the protein CAGRTGGLSPLHF.

The chain employs TRBV29-1 and TRBJ2-7; tentatively, D is TRBD2 (6 bases). This CDR3 is built from 11 residues. V was pared by 6 bases and J by 2 bases, with 8 bases between. Germline values: CDR1 SQVTM, CDR2 ANQGSEA. The CDR3 nucleotides are TGCAGCGTGCGGGGCCCCTACGAGCAGTACTTC. This translates into CSVRGPYEQYF.

In its sample, this clonotype was seen a few times. V is TRBV6-2 or TRBV6-3 and J is TRBJ2-1, with no clear D. CDR1 is MNHEY, CDR2 SVGEGT, per germline. The CDR3 has 16 amino acids. V lost 1 base to trimming and J lost 0 bases, with 10 bases between them. The DNA of the CDR3 is TGTGCCAGCAGTTACTATAGGCTAAGCTCCTACAATGAGCAGTTCTTC. Its protein is CASSYYRLSSYNEQFF.

This clonotype has just a few counts. The chain employs TRBV7-2 and TRBJ2-2; D is unclear. This CDR3 has 14 residues. V was shortened by 1 base and J by 4 bases, with 7 bases between the two germline ends. Per the germline V gene, CDR1 is SGHTA and CDR2 is FQGNSA. CDR3 amino acids: CASSLGVSTGELFF. The CDR3 DNA follows: TGTGCCAGCAGCTTAGGAGTTTCCACCGGGGAGCTGTTTTTT.

This clonotype was recorded a few times. V gene TRBV10-1 combines with J gene TRBJ1-1; a weak D match, TRBD1 (5 bases). Per the germline V gene, CDR1 is WNHNN and CDR2 is SYGVQD (reference sequence). V was pared by 6 bases and J by 6 bases, with 11 bases between. The CDR3 has 12 residues. CDR3 nucleotide sequence: TGCGCCAGCAGCGTCACAGGATCTGAAGCTTTCTTT. Its protein is CASSVTGSEAFF.

Ten or more counts support this clonotype. The chain has TRBV4-3 and TRBJ2-1, with 7 bases identical to TRBD2. The germline V gene has CDR1 LGHNA and CDR2 YSLEER. The junction had 0 bases not matched to a gene; V was cut back by 1 base and J by 3 bases. This CDR3 has 14 residues. CDR3 amino acids: CASSQGGGYNEQFF. The CDR3 DNA is TGCGCCAGCAGCCAAGGCGGGGGCTACAATGAGCAGTTCTTC.

This clonotype has a handful of counts. This rearrangement joins TRBV20-1 to TRBJ1-5; D gene unclear. The V gene lost 4 bases and the J gene lost 2 bases, with 12 bases spanning the gap. The germline CDR1 and CDR2 sequences are DFQATT and SNEGSKA (reference sequence). The CDR3 totals 14 residues. CDR3 bases: TGCAGTGCTAAGGATATTCGGGGCAATCAGCCCCAGCATTTT. Protein product: CSAKDIRGNQPQHF.

As DNA, the CDR3 is TGTGCCAGCAGTTTCGGGGGACGTGGGAATTCACCCCTCCACTTT. Translation gives CASSFGGRGNSPLHF. The chain carries TRBV12-3 or TRBV12-4 and TRBJ1-6, with a weak D call TRBD1 (5 bases). CDR3 size: 15 residues. V gave up 3 bases and J gave up 7 bases, with 13 bases separating them.

The sample holds a few counts of this clonotype. The chain couples TRBV5-6 to TRBJ2-1; D is unresolved. V lost 4 bases and J lost 8, with 13 bases in between. There are 13 residues in the CDR3. The germline V gene encodes CDR1 SGHDT and CDR2 YYEEEE. This CDR3 is CASSLLIADEQFF. Here the CDR3 DNA reads TGTGCCAGCAGCCTGCTGATTGCGGATGAGCAGTTCTTC.

The chain has TRBV10-3 and TRBJ2-2; 7 bases line up with TRBD1. This CDR3 contains 14 residues. Losses at the gene ends were 8 bases for V and 5 bases for J; bases not matched to a gene: 8. Germline CDR1 and CDR2: ENHRY and SYGVKD. The CDR3 sequence: CAIGRDSFTGELFF. DNA for the CDR3: TGTGCCATCGGCCGGGACAGCTTTACCGGGGAGCTGTTTTTT.

This clonotype came up a few times. The chain uses TRBV19 and TRBJ1-1; TRBD1 matches at 8 bases. V trimming: 5 bases; J trimming: 2 bases; junction bases outside the gene matches: 7. The V gene's germline CDR1 is LNHDA and CDR2 SQIVND (reference sequence). This CDR3 is 15 amino acids long. The CDR3 region has the DNA TGTGCCAGTAGTGACAGGGGTGGGGGAAACACTGAAGCTTTCTTT. Protein sequence: CASSDRGGGNTEAFF.

This clonotype was detected only a few times. The rearrangement joins TRBV9 to TRBJ2-1, with D perhaps matching TRBD1 or TRBD2 (5 bases each). This CDR3 spans 15 amino acids. V lost 0 bases, J lost 6 bases, and 13 bases lay in between. Germline assignment: CDR1 SGDLS and CDR2 YYNGEE. The CDR3 here is CASSVGDPGVNEQFF. The CDR3 bases are TGTGCCAGCAGCGTAGGGGACCCAGGAGTCAATGAGCAGTTCTTC.

The chain is built from TRBV5-1 and TRBJ1-2, with no clear D. The CDR3 extends over 15 amino acids. CDR1 and CDR2 (germline): SGHRS, YFSETQ. The ends were cut back, 0 bases at V and 2 bases at J, with 11 bases in the middle. CDR3 bases: TGCGCCAGCAGCTTGGTAGGTGGACCCAACTATGGCTACACCTTC. It codes for CASSLVGGPNYGYTF.

This clonotype was counted a few times. The rearrangement joins TRBV19 to TRBJ1-1; D is unclear. Germline assignment: CDR1 LNHDA and CDR2 SQIVND (reference sequence). Trimming left V 7 bases short and J 3 bases short, with 9 bases between. The CDR3 sequence is 12 residues long. CDR3 sequence (DNA): TGTGCCAGTACTAGGCGGGACACTGAAGCTTTCTTT. It translates to CASTRRDTEAFF. The whole variable domain, remainder taken from reference TRBV19 and TRBJ1-1, is DGGITQSPKYLFRKEGQNVTLSCEQNLNHDAMYWYRQDPGQGLRLIYYSQIVNDFQKGDIAEGYSVSREKKESFPLTVTSAQKNPTAFYLCASTRRDTEAFFGQGTRLTVV.

The chain uses TRBV7-8 and TRBJ1-5, with D possibly TRBD1 on 5 matching bases. CDR1 is SGHVS, CDR2 FQNEAQ, per germline. The CDR3 has 18 amino acids. Trimming cost V 5 bases and J 0 bases, with 20 bases left between them. CDR3 coding DNA: TGTGCCAGCAGCCATCGACAGACGGACGGAAATAGCAATCAGCCCCAGCATTTT. Its protein is CASSHRQTDGNSNQPQHF.

The sample holds many counts of this clonotype. The chain carries TRBV7-2 and TRBJ1-1; D unclear. The V gene's germline CDR1 is SGHTA and CDR2 FQGNSA. This CDR3 comprises 15 residues. With 5 bases removed from V and 0 bases from J, the gap between germline ends came to 13 bases. For the CDR3, the DNA is TGTGCCAGCAGCCTCCAGTTCGGCCTGAACACTGAAGCTTTCTTT. This encodes CASSLQFGLNTEAFF.

This clonotype was counted between two and nine times. V gene TRBV7-2 combines with J gene TRBJ2-1; 8 bases fit TRBD1. This CDR3 comprises 18 residues. Germline CDR1 reads SGHTA; CDR2 reads FQGNSA. V lost 1 base to trimming and J lost 0 bases; unmatched junction nucleotides: 8. Here the CDR3 reads CASSLGGRGQSSYNEQFF. In DNA form, the CDR3 reads TGTGCCAGCAGCTTAGGCGGCAGGGGGCAATCCTCCTACAATGAGCAGTTCTTC.

The chain links TRBV11-2 to TRBJ1-1; 9 nucleotides agree with TRBD1. The trim removed 5 bases at V and 1 base at J, leaving 5 bases unmatched. This CDR3 is built from 15 residues. The germline CDR1 and CDR2 sequences are SGHAT and FQNNGV. The CDR3, as DNA: TGTGCCAGCAGCCTGGGACAGGGAACGAACACTGAAGCTTTCTTT. Translation gives CASSLGQGTNTEAFF.

Ten or more counts support this clonotype. The V call is TRBV5-1, the J call TRBJ1-1, with TRBD1 as a possible D gene (6 bases). The CDR3 length is 10 residues. Germline V gene sequence: CDR1 SGHRS, CDR2 YFSETQ. V was clipped by 6 bases and J by 12 bases, with 12 bases between them. The CDR3: CASKGDGPFF. DNA of the CDR3: TGCGCCAGCAAGGGGGACGGGCCTTTCTTT.

This clonotype has more than one count but fewer than ten. This chain uses TRBV4-1 with TRBJ1-2; D remains ambiguous. Trimming left V 1 base short and J 8 bases short, with 20 bases between. Per the germline V gene, CDR1 is MGHRA and CDR2 is YSYEKL. The CDR3 runs 16 residues. The CDR3 loop reads CASSQVGSRARRGYTF. The CDR3 nucleotides read TGCGCCAGCAGCCAAGTGGGTTCGAGGGCAAGGAGGGGCTACACCTTC.

This chain links TRBV4-1 with TRBJ2-5, with a weak D call TRBD2 (5 bases). The V end was cut by 2 bases, the J end by 6 bases, with 16 bases between. CDR1 is MGHRA, CDR2 YSYEKL, per germline. CDR3 size: 15 residues. This chain's CDR3 is CASSQSSREKQTQYF. As DNA, the CDR3 is TGCGCCAGCAGCCAATCCTCCCGGGAAAAACAGACCCAGTACTTC.

J is TRBJ2-5 and V is TRBV4-1, with TRBD2 matching 7 bases. Germline CDR1 and CDR2: MGHRA and YSYEKL. The junction had 18 bases not matched to a gene; V was cut back by 3 bases and J by 5 bases. This CDR3 spans 18 amino acids. Written as DNA, the CDR3 is TGCGCCAGCAGCCATCCGAAGGGGAGGGGCCGGAGAGACGAGACCCAGTACTTC. As protein: CASSHPKGRGRRDETQYF.

The chain employs TRBV10-3 and TRBJ1-5; 11 nucleotides agree with TRBD1. The CDR3 runs 17 residues. V shed 0 bases and J 6 bases; nucleotides not matched to a gene: 7. Germline lookup yields CDR1 ENHRY and CDR2 SYGVKD. As DNA, the CDR3 is TGTGCCATCAGTGAGTCTCCGGGGACAGGGGGAGCTCAGCCCCAGCATTTT. Protein sequence: CAISESPGTGGAQPQHF.

This clonotype was seen once. V and J are TRBV28 and TRBJ2-1, with D perhaps matching TRBD1 or TRBD2 (5 bases each). Between the trimmed V and J ends, which lost 6 bases and 7 bases, there was a span of 16 bases. Germline-derived CDR1 and CDR2 are MDHEN and SYDVKM. CDR3 length: 14 amino acids. The CDR3 protein is CASRQWDGRNEQFF. The CDR3 nucleotides are TGTGCCAGCAGACAATGGGACGGTAGAAATGAGCAGTTCTTC.

J is TRBJ2-3 and V is TRBV7-9; maybe TRBD1 (5 bases). The germline gives CDR1 SEHNR, CDR2 FQNEAQ (reference sequence). The CDR3 is 12 amino acids. The ends were cut back, 8 bases at V and 2 bases at J, with 8 bases in the middle. CDR3 in DNA: TGTGCCAGCGGGGCGAACACAGATACGCAGTATTTT. It specifies CASGANTDTQYF.

The V call is TRBV7-8, the J call TRBJ1-5, with TRBD1 identical over 7 bases. Germline V gene lookup returns CDR1 SGHVS and CDR2 FQNEAQ. The CDR3 length is 17 residues. The junction had 14 bases not matched to a gene; V was cut back by 3 bases and J by 6 bases. CDR3 amino acids: CASSFPAQGRGGQPQHF. The CDR3 DNA is TGTGCCAGCAGCTTTCCCGCCCAGGGCAGGGGGGGTCAGCCCCAGCATTTT.